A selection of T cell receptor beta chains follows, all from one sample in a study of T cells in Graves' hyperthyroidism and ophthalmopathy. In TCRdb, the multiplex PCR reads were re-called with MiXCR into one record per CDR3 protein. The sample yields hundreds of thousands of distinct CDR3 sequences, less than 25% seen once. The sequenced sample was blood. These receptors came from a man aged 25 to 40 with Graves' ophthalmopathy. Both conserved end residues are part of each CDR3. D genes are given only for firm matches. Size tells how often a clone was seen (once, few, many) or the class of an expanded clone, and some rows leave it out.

TGCGCCAGTTCGACTAGCGGGAGTAGGAATGAGCAGTTCTTC CASSTSGSRNEQFF TRBV10-1 - TRBJ2-1 TRBD2
TGTGCCAGCAGTCCCCAGGGGGGCAACGAGCAGTACTTC CASSPQGGNEQYF TRBV27 - TRBJ2-7 -
TGTGCCAGCAGCTCCTTGCTCAGGGACAGGGCTACAGATACGCAGTATTTT CASSSLLRDRATDTQYF TRBV9 many TRBJ2-3 TRBD1
TGCAGCGCGACGGGGAACGACTATGGCTACACCTTC CSATGNDYGYTF TRBV29-1 - TRBJ1-2 -
TGTGCCAGCAGCTTAACGCGGGAGGTACTCACAGATACGCAGTATTTT CASSLTREVLTDTQYF TRBV13 many TRBJ2-3 TRBD2
TGTGCCAGCTCATTGGACAGTTATATCTATGGCTACACCTTC CASSLDSYIYGYTF TRBV7-8 many TRBJ1-2 -
TGCGCCAGCAGCTCCACAGGGGAGTTCGAGCAGTACTTC CASSSTGEFEQYF TRBV5-1 many TRBJ2-7 TRBD1
TGTGCCAGCACCGACAGGGGCCGGAACACAGATACGCAGTATTTT CASTDRGRNTDTQYF TRBV6-1 - TRBJ2-3 TRBD1
TGTGCCAGCAGTTTTGGAGGGTACGAGGATCAGCCCCAGCATTTT CASSFGGYEDQPQHF TRBV28 few TRBJ1-5 -
TGTGCCTGTACTGCATTAGCGGGAGGATTTAGGTTCTTC CACTALAGGFRFF TRBV30 many TRBJ2-1 TRBD2
TGTGCCAGCAGCCAAGATCGAGGACAGGGCTACTACGAGCAGTACTTC CASSQDRGQGYYEQYF TRBV3-1 - TRBJ2-7 TRBD1
TGTGCCAGCAGTGAGCGGACAGGAGGCACAGATACGCAGTATTTT CASSERTGGTDTQYF TRBV2 few TRBJ2-3 TRBD1
TGTGCCAGCAGCGTAGAGGGCACCCACACCGGGGAGCTGTTTTTT CASSVEGTHTGELFF TRBV9 few TRBJ2-2 -
TGTGCCAGCAGCCTGGAGGTATCCGAGCAGTTCTTC CASSLEVSEQFF TRBV7-9 few TRBJ2-1 -
TGTGCCAGCAGCCGACCCGGGCTTTACGAGCAGTACTTC CASSRPGLYEQYF TRBV12-3/TRBV12-4 - TRBJ2-7 -
TGTGCCAGCAGCTTACTGGGAGGTGATAGCAATCAGCCCCAGCATTTT CASSLLGGDSNQPQHF TRBV7-8 many TRBJ1-5 -
TGTGCCAGGAAGCGGGAGGGACGGGCAGATACGCAGTATTTT CARKREGRADTQYF TRBV12-3/TRBV12-4 - TRBJ2-3 TRBD2
TGTGCCAGTAGTCCTCCGAGGGTTCAAACTGAAGCTTTCTTT CASSPPRVQTEAFF TRBV19 few TRBJ1-1 -
TGTGCCAGCACGACGGGGCAGGTGGGCAGGTCTGAGCAGTTCTTC CASTTGQVGRSEQFF TRBV27 - TRBJ2-1 -
TGTGCCAGCAGCTTCGGGGGATACAATGAGCAGTTCTTC CASSFGGYNEQFF TRBV7-2 many TRBJ2-1 -
TGCAGCGTTGAAACCCGGACTGGCCGCACAGATACGCAGTATTTT CSVETRTGRTDTQYF TRBV29-1 many TRBJ2-3 -
TGTGCCAGCAGCACAACGGGGTCCAAGGATGGCTACACCTTC CASSTTGSKDGYTF TRBV28 many TRBJ1-2 -
TGCGCCAGCAGCCGAGCGGGAGGAAGGGGCACAGATACGCAGTATTTT CASSRAGGRGTDTQYF TRBV5-1 - TRBJ2-3 TRBD2
TGCAGTGCTAGGTGGAGGGAAGGAGGAGATACGCAGTATTTT CSARWREGGDTQYF TRBV20-1 - TRBJ2-3 -
TGTGCCAGCAGCTTAGATTCTTGGGGCAACTACGAGCAGTACTTC CASSLDSWGNYEQYF TRBV11-2 many TRBJ2-7 -
TGCAGCGCTGGGACAGGGGGCGTTGAAAAACTGTTTTTT CSAGTGGVEKLFF TRBV29-1 - TRBJ1-4 TRBD1
TGCGCCAGCAAAGATCCTATGAACACTGAAGCTTTCTTT CASKDPMNTEAFF TRBV5-1 - TRBJ1-1 -
TGTGCCAGCAGTGAAGCGGTCACCCCTAAAGATACGCAGTATTTT CASSEAVTPKDTQYF TRBV6-1 - TRBJ2-3 -
TGCGCCAGCAGCTTGGAGGGGGGGTACTCCTACAATGAGCAGTTCTTC CASSLEGGYSYNEQFF TRBV5-1 many TRBJ2-1 -
TGTGCCAGCAGCCCGACAGGGTTCGGGAACGAGCAGTACTTC CASSPTGFGNEQYF TRBV27 few TRBJ2-7 TRBD1
TGTGCCAGCAGCCAAGAACACGGCACTGAAGCTTTCTTT CASSQEHGTEAFF TRBV4-2 many TRBJ1-1 -
TGTGCCAGCAGTTTATACGGACAGAGCACAGATACGCAGTATTTT CASSLYGQSTDTQYF TRBV28 many TRBJ2-3 -
TGTGCCACCAGCAGAGAGGCGGGACAGGGTGTGTACACCATATATTTT CATSREAGQGVYTIYF TRBV15 - TRBJ1-3 TRBD1
TGTGCCAGCAGCTTGGGGACAGGGCCGGAAAAACTGTTTTTT CASSLGTGPEKLFF TRBV11-2 many TRBJ1-4 TRBD1
TGTGCCAGCGGGCCGGGACTAGGGGCCAGGGATACGCAGTATTTT CASGPGLGARDTQYF TRBV27 few TRBJ2-3 TRBD2
TGCAGTGCTAGAGGAGGGGCCCTTCTCTACGAGCAGTACTTC CSARGGALLYEQYF TRBV20-1 - TRBJ2-7 -
TGTGCCAGCTCACAGGGGTCAGTCCAAGAGACCCAGTACTTC CASSQGSVQETQYF TRBV18 - TRBJ2-5 -
TGCGCCAGCAGCACCGAACTCAGAGGGCTAGCGGGAGGAGGCAACTACGAGCAGTACTTC CASSTELRGLAGGGNYEQYF TRBV5-1 few TRBJ2-7 TRBD2
TGTGCCAGCAGCCAGCTCCCTAGCGGGAGATCGAATGAGCAGTTCTTC CASSQLPSGRSNEQFF TRBV3-1 many TRBJ2-1 TRBD2
TGTGCCTGGACGTTCGGGGAGTTTGAGCAGTTCTTC CAWTFGEFEQFF TRBV30 many TRBJ2-1 -
TGTGCCAGCAGTCCTGGCCTGGACACGGGGGGCTACGAGCAGTACTTC CASSPGLDTGGYEQYF TRBV6-1 - TRBJ2-7 TRBD2
TGTGCCAGCAGCCAGGGACAGATCGTTCTCTACAATGAGCAGTTCTTC CASSQGQIVLYNEQFF TRBV14 many TRBJ2-1 TRBD1
TGTGCCAGCAGCTCCGCTTCGAGCAATCAGCCCCAGCATTTT CASSSASSNQPQHF TRBV7-9 - TRBJ1-5 -
TGTGCCACCAGTGGCCGAGGGACAGGGGCTTCTAACTATGGCTACACCTTC CATSGRGTGASNYGYTF TRBV24-1 - TRBJ1-2 TRBD1
TGTGCCAGCAGTCCGGGACTAGCGTTCACAGATACGCAGTATTTT CASSPGLAFTDTQYF TRBV28 many TRBJ2-3 TRBD2
TGTGCCAGCAGCCCCTGGGACAGAGAGGGCTACACCTTC CASSPWDREGYTF TRBV7-2 many TRBJ1-2 TRBD1
TGTGCCAGCAGCTTAAGTAGGGGGCCAGAGGATGGCTACACCTTC CASSLSRGPEDGYTF TRBV7-9 - TRBJ1-2 TRBD1
TGTGCCAGCAGTTTATATCCCGTTGACAGGGGCGGATACGAGCAGTACTTC CASSLYPVDRGGYEQYF TRBV27 few TRBJ2-7 TRBD1
TGTGCCAGCAGCGAGGACAGTTCCTACGAGCAGTACTTC CASSEDSSYEQYF TRBV5-6 few TRBJ2-7 -
TGTGCCAGCAGACCCGGACTAGCGGGAGGGGGAGAGACCCAGTACTTC CASRPGLAGGGETQYF TRBV7-8 few TRBJ2-5 TRBD2